These 21 T cell receptor beta chains came from one sample sequenced in a study of T cell responses to AZD1222 COVID-19 vaccine. This table comes from immunoSEQ multiplex PCR, and its TCRdb copy is limited to in-frame clones, with some not included. In the table there are approximately 110,000 clones, approximately 84% of which are singletons. This sample comprised peripheral blood, obtained on day 0 of AZD1222 vaccination. The receptors originated from an adult in good health.

The sample holds a few counts of this clone. The V and J genes are TRBV5-1 and TRBJ1-1; the D is unclear. Trimming took off 1 base at V and 1 base at J, with 8 bases between the two ends. The CDR3 sequence is 14 residues long. CDR1 SGHRS and CDR2 YFSETQ come from the germline V gene. DNA of the CDR3: TGCGCCAGCAGCTTGAACGATGGGAACACTGAAGCTTTCTTT. Protein sequence: CASSLNDGNTEAFF.

This chain uses TRBV11-2 with TRBJ2-7; perhaps TRBD1 as D (5 bases). Germline V gives CDR1 SGHAT, CDR2 FQNNGV. The CDR3 has 15 amino acids. V was cut by 5 bases and J by 0 bases, with 14 bases left in between. CDR3 sequence: CASSPLTVSSYEQYF. CDR3 sequence (DNA): TGTGCCAGCAGCCCGCTGACAGTTAGCTCCTACGAGCAGTACTTC. Full variable domain (rest looked up from reference TRBV11-2 and TRBJ2-7): EAGVAQSPRYKIIEKRQSVAFWCNPISGHATLYWYQQILGQGPKLLIQFQNNGVVDDSQLPKDRFSAERLKGVDSTLKIQPAKLEDSAVYLCASSPLTVSSYEQYFGPGTRLTVT.

The chain recombines TRBV5-1 with TRBJ1-5, with TRBD1 matching 7 bases. The V segment lost 9 bases and the J segment 5 bases; nucleotides outside the gene matches: 17. CDR3 size: 16 residues. The V gene's germline CDR1 is SGHRS and CDR2 YFSETQ. The CDR3 DNA sequence: TGCGCCACCCGATTTGGACAGGTGATGCTCGATCAGCCCCAGCATTTT. Translating it yields CATRFGQVMLDQPQHF. Full variable domain (missing parts from reference TRBV5-1 and TRBJ1-5): KAGVTQTPRYLIKTRGQQVTLSCSPISGHRSVSWYQQTPGQGLQFLFEYFSETQRNKGNFPGRFSGRQFSNSRSEMNVSTLELGDSALYLCATRFGQVMLDQPQHFGDGTRLSIL.

The chain couples TRBV12-1 to TRBJ2-3; TRBD2 is the table's D call and was not checked against the DNA. TRBV12-1 has pseudogene status. There are 16 residues in the CDR3. CDR3 in amino acids: CASSPWTSESTDTQYF. CDR3 DNA: TGTGCCAGCAGCCCTTGGACTAGCGAGAGCACAGATACGCAGTATTTT.

The rearrangement links TRBV5-4 to TRBJ1-6; D is undetermined. The V and J ends lost 0 bases and 10 bases respectively, with 5 bases between them. The CDR3 extends over 12 amino acids. Germline V gene lookup returns CDR1 SGHNT and CDR2 YYREEE (reference sequence). CDR3 sequence reads: CASSLVDSPLHF. CDR3 bases: TGTGCCAGCAGCTTGGTAGACTCACCCCTCCACTTT. The full variable domain, in which reference TRBV5-4 and TRBJ1-6 provide the parts outside the CDR3, is ETGVTQSPTHLIKTRGQQVTLRCSSQSGHNTVSWYQQALGQGPQFIFQYYREEENGRGNFPPRFSGLQFPNYSSELNVNALELDDSALYLCASSLVDSPLHFGNGTRLTVT.

The V and J genes are TRBV28 and TRBJ1-1; D is unclear. V was clipped by 5 bases and J by 1 base, with 2 bases between them. The CDR3 covers 11 residues. Germline V gene sequence: CDR1 MDHEN, CDR2 SYDVKM. CDR3 region: CASSRNTEAFF. In DNA form, the CDR3 reads TGTGCCAGCAGTCGGAACACTGAAGCTTTCTTT.

The V call is TRBV30, the J call TRBJ2-7; D is possibly TRBD1 (6 bases). V was trimmed by 0 bases and J by 6 bases, leaving 6 bases between them. The CDR3 runs 11 residues. Germline values: CDR1 GTSNPN, CDR2 SVGIG (reference sequence). CDR3 sequence reads: CAWSVGGEQYF. The CDR3 DNA follows: TGTGCCTGGAGTGTAGGGGGCGAGCAGTACTTC.

This chain uses TRBV30 with TRBJ1-5; no clear D. The CDR3 is 14 amino acids. Germline V gives CDR1 GTSNPN, CDR2 SVGIG (reference sequence). V lost 3 bases and J 0 bases, leaving 9 bases between the germline ends. The CDR3 coding sequence is TGTGCCTGGAGCGGATTCATTAGCAATCAGCCCCAGCATTTT. It encodes CAWSGFISNQPQHF.

The chain uses TRBV24-1 and TRBJ1-2, with no clear D. In germline, CDR1 is KGHDR, CDR2 SFDVKD. The CDR3 covers 13 residues. Trimming pared 1 base from V and 6 bases from J, leaving 8 bases between. As DNA, the CDR3 is TGTGCCACCAGTGATTTAACTGCTCATGGCTACACCTTC. Translating it yields CATSDLTAHGYTF.

This clone was picked up one time. Given the absence of the conserved phenylalanine or tryptophan at the CDR3 end, a read error is likely. Because the CDR3's place on the DNA is in doubt, the DNA is left out and the CDR3 is given as listed by TCRdb. The chain uses TRBV12-2 and TRBJ1-2. TRBV12-2 is a listed pseudogene. The CDR3 is 22 residues long, counting both termini. The CDR3 is CASRSASQGAMATPSVRGRIQR.

The chain carries TRBV28 and TRBJ2-6; 9 positions match TRBD1. J lost 4 bases, V lost 6 bases, and 7 bases had no gene match. CDR1 and CDR2 from the germline V gene are MDHEN and SYDVKM. The CDR3 has 16 residues. The CDR3 here is CASSPGTGIGANVLTF. The CDR3 DNA is TGTGCCAGCAGCCCCGGGACAGGGATCGGGGCCAACGTCCTGACTTTC.

Comment on this clone: This sample includes further DNA sequences coding for the same CDR3. The chain employs TRBV3-1 (or the pseudogene TRBV3-2) and TRBJ2-5; D is perhaps TRBD2 (6 bases). The V gene's germline CDR1 is LGHDT and CDR2 YNNKEL (reference sequence). V was clipped by 1 base and J by 7 bases, with 7 bases between them. The CDR3 loop spans 12 amino acids. Written as DNA, the CDR3 is TGTGCCAGCAGCCAAGCGCGGGGGACCCAGTACTTC. Translated, it gives CASSQARGTQYF.

V and J are TRBV5-1 and TRBJ1-6; D remains ambiguous. This CDR3 is 14 amino acids long. Per germline, CDR1 SGHRS and CDR2 YFSETQ. Trimming shortened V by 5 bases and J by 9 bases, and 15 bases separated the two germline ends. The CDR3 loop reads CASSPDGFISPLHF. The CDR3 nucleotides are TGCGCCAGCAGTCCGGACGGCTTTATTTCACCCCTCCACTTT.

The V call is TRBV11-2, the J call TRBJ1-1; D not resolved. The length of the CDR3 is 15 residues. CDR1 is SGHAT, CDR2 FQNNGV, per germline. Deletions cut 1 base from V and 3 bases from J, with 12 bases between. CDR3 in amino acids: CASSLGQVLDTEAFF. The CDR3 coding sequence is TGTGCCAGCAGCTTAGGCCAAGTCCTAGACACTGAAGCTTTCTTT.

The rearrangement links TRBV4-2 to TRBJ1-6, with TRBD1 as a possible D gene (6 bases). V was shortened by 1 base and J by 7 bases, with 11 bases between the two germline ends. The CDR3 is 15 amino acids. Germline V gene lookup returns CDR1 LGHNA and CDR2 YNFKEQ. CDR3 nucleotide sequence: TGTGCCAGCAGCCAAGCTGACAGGCCAAATTCACCCCTCCACTTT. Encoded protein: CASSQADRPNSPLHF.

The V and J genes are TRBV6-1 and TRBJ2-3; either TRBD1 or TRBD2 may fit D (5 bases each). The V gene's germline CDR1 is MNHNS and CDR2 SASEGT. The CDR3 has 15 residues. V was trimmed by 3 bases and J by 0 bases, leaving 10 bases between them. The CDR3 loop is CASSDLRGSTDTQYF. The CDR3 region has the DNA TGTGCCAGCAGTGATCTGAGGGGAAGCACAGATACGCAGTATTTT.

The V call is TRBV30, the J call TRBJ1-5, with D perhaps TRBD1 (6 bases). Germline values: CDR1 GTSNPN, CDR2 SVGIG (reference sequence). V was trimmed by 3 bases and J by 2 bases, leaving 11 bases between them. CDR3 length: 14 residues. CDR3 protein: CAWSSGAGNQPQHF. The CDR3 DNA reads TGTGCCTGGAGCTCAGGGGCTGGCAATCAGCCCCAGCATTTT.

The V call is TRBV29-1, the J call TRBJ2-7; possibly TRBD2 for D (6 bases). The CDR3 extends over 12 amino acids. The germline gives CDR1 SQVTM, CDR2 ANQGSEA. Trimming took 6 bases from V and 1 from J, leaving 10 bases between them. The DNA of the CDR3 is TGCAGCGTCACCGGGACTTCCTACGAGCAGTACTTC. It is translated as CSVTGTSYEQYF.

The gene calls are TRBV5-1 and TRBJ2-5; D is unclear. CDR1 and CDR2 from the germline V gene are SGHRS and YFSETQ. This CDR3 comprises 12 residues. Trimming took off 1 base at V and 1 base at J, with 2 bases between the two ends. CDR3 coding DNA: TGCGCCAGCAGCTTGACCCAAGAGACCCAGTACTTC. This sequence encodes CASSLTQETQYF.

The V call is TRBV30, the J call TRBJ1-6; 8 nucleotides line up with TRBD1. The V and J ends lost 0 bases and 7 bases, in that order; junction bases with no gene match: 8. The CDR3 sequence is 16 residues long. Germline V lookup: CDR1 GTSNPN, CDR2 SVGIG (reference sequence). This chain's CDR3 is CAWSVTGQGGNSPLHF. DNA of the CDR3: TGTGCCTGGAGTGTAACCGGACAGGGTGGGAATTCACCCCTCCACTTT.

This sequence joins TRBV30 and TRBJ2-3; TRBD2 is a possible D gene (6 bases). V was pared by 4 bases and J by 6 bases, with 14 bases between. Germline V CDR1 and CDR2: GTSNPN, SVGIG (reference sequence). CDR3 length: 13 residues. CDR3 DNA: TGTGCCTGGACGGGGGTCTCACGGGATACGCAGTATTTT. As protein: CAWTGVSRDTQYF.